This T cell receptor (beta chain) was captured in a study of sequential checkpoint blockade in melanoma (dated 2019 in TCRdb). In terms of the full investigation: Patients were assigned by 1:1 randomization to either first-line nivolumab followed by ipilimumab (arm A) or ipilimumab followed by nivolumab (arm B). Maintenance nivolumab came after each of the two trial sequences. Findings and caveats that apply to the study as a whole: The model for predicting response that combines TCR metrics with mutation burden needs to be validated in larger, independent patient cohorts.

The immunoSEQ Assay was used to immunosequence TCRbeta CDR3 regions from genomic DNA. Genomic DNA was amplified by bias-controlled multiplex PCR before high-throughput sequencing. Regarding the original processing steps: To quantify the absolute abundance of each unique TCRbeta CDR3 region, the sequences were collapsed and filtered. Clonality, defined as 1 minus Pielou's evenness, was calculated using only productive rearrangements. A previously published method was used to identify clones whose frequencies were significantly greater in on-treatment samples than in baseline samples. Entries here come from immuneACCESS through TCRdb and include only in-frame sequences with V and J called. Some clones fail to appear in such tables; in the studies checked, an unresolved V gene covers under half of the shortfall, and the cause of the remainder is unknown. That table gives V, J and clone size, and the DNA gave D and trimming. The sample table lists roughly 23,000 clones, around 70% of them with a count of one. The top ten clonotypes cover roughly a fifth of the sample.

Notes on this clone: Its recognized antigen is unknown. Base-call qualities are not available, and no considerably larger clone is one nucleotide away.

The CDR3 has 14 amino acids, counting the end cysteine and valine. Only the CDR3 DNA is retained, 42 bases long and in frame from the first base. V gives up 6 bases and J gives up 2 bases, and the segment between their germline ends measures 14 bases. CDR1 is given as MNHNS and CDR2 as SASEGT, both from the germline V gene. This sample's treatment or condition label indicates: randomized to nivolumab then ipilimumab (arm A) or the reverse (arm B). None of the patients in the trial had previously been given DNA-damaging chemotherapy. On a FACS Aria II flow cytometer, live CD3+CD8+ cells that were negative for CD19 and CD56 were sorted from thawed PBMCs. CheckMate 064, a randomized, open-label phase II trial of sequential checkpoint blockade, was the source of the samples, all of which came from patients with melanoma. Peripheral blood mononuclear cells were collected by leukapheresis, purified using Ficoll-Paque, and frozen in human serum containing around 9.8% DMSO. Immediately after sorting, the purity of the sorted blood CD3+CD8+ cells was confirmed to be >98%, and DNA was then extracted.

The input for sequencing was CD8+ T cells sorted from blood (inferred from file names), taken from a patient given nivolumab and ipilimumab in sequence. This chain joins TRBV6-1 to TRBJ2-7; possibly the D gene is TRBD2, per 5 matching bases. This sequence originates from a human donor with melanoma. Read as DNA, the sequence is TGTGCCAGCAGCTTCGGCGGGTGGACCTACGAGCAGTACGTC. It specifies CASSFGGWTYEQYV.